The 16 T cell receptor beta chains below come from one sample, sequenced in a study of long-term antiretroviral therapy in people with HIV. Assay version v3.0 of immunoSEQ was used, and it was run at survey level. Libraries were prepared by immunoSEQ multiplex PCR; TCRdb keeps only in-frame clonotypes and omits some of them. The repertoire holds about 16,000 clones, with about four fifths as singletons. The starting material was unsorted PBMCs, obtained 2.5 years before starting antiretroviral therapy. All receptors come from a woman aged 45-60 years with HIV.

The genes are TRBV20-1 and TRBJ1-3; no clear D. Germline V gene lookup returns CDR1 DFQATT and CDR2 SNEGSKA (reference sequence). The CDR3 consists of 11 residues. Trimming shortened V by 6 bases and J by 5 bases, and 8 bases separated the two germline ends. The CDR3 spells CSAKWRNTIYF. The CDR3 nucleotides read TGCAGTGCAAAGTGGCGAAACACCATATATTTT.

The genes are TRBV7-7 and TRBJ2-5; the D is unclear. The CDR3 consists of 13 residues. Trimming removed 1 base from V and 4 bases from J, with 7 bases in between. CDR1 is SSHAT and CDR2 is FNYEAQ in the germline V gene (reference sequence). The CDR3: CASSLGLPETQYF. The CDR3 bases are TGTGCCAGCAGCTTAGGACTCCCAGAGACCCAGTACTTC.

The chain recombines TRBV30 with TRBJ1-1, with D maybe TRBD1 (6 bases). The V end lost 3 bases, the J end lost 5 bases, and 16 bases lay between the germline ends. The CDR3 has 14 amino acids. Germline-derived CDR1 and CDR2 are GTSNPN and SVGIG (reference sequence). Written as DNA, the CDR3 is TGTGCCTGGAGACTAGACAGGCGGGGGACTGAAGCTTTCTTT. Its protein is CAWRLDRRGTEAFF.

V gene TRBV19 combines with J gene TRBJ2-7, with 7 bases fitting TRBD1. Germline-derived CDR1 and CDR2 are LNHDA and SQIVND (reference sequence). The CDR3 runs to 13 residues. J gave up 8 bases and V 5 bases, and 9 bases lay outside the gene matches. The CDR3, as DNA: TGTGCCAGTAGTTTTGACCGGGACAGTAAGCAGTACGTC. Its translation: CASSFDRDSKQYV.

The count of this clone is one. The genes are TRBV6-6 and TRBJ2-7; a possible D gene is TRBD2 (6 bases). Trimming shortened V by 0 bases and J by 4 bases, and 13 bases separated the two germline ends. The CDR3 sequence is 15 residues long. Germline V CDR1 and CDR2: MNHNY, SVGAGI (reference sequence). For the CDR3, the DNA is TGTGCCAGCAGTTACTCCTTGGACTACCTTTACGAGCAGTACTTC. It translates to CASSYSLDYLYEQYF.

The CDR3: CASSDNLAGRGETQYF. The DNA for the CDR3 is TGTGCCAGCAGCGATAACCTAGCGGGGAGGGGAGAGACCCAGTACTTC. The chain has TRBV11-2 and TRBJ2-5, with 9 nucleotides matching TRBD2. CDR3 length equals 16 residues. Germline V gene sequence: CDR1 SGHAT, CDR2 FQNNGV. V was clipped by 5 bases and J by 4 bases; unmatched bases: 11.

This chain links TRBV6-1 with TRBJ1-6, with D possibly being TRBD1 (5 bases). CDR1 and CDR2 from the germline V gene are MNHNS and SASEGT. With 4 bases removed from V and 14 bases from J, the gap between germline ends came to 9 bases. This CDR3 spans 11 amino acids. Written as DNA, the CDR3 is TGTGCCAGCAGTGGCAGGGAGACCCTCCACTTT. Encoded protein: CASSGRETLHF.

V and J are TRBV10-3 and TRBJ2-2, with 7 nucleotides matching TRBD1. Unmatched junction bases numbered 7, after V lost 2 bases and J lost 4 bases. Germline assignment: CDR1 ENHRY and CDR2 SYGVKD. The CDR3 totals 16 residues. The CDR3 reads CAISEKRGRGTGELFF. For the CDR3, the DNA is TGTGCCATCAGTGAGAAGAGGGGGCGCGGCACCGGGGAGCTGTTTTTT.

The table lists this clone with a count of one. The chain carries TRBV4-1 and TRBJ2-3, with 14 bases lining up with TRBD2. J was trimmed by 7 bases and V by 1 base; bases with no gene match: 16. The CDR3 loop spans 20 amino acids. The germline V gene has CDR1 MGHRA and CDR2 YSYEKL. CDR3 sequence (DNA): TGCGCCAGCAGCCAAGCGCCCCCTTCCGGGACTAGCGGGGGCGGGAATACGCAGTATTTT. It is translated as CASSQAPPSGTSGGGNTQYF.

This chain links TRBV6-1 with TRBJ2-3; 13 bases agree with TRBD2. The CDR3 has 16 residues. Trimming took 3 bases from V and 6 from J; bases not matched to a gene: 6. Per the germline V gene, CDR1 is MNHNS and CDR2 is SASEGT. The DNA for the CDR3 is TGTGCCAGCAGTGAGGGACTAGCGGGGCAGATGGATACGCAGTATTTT. Encoded protein: CASSEGLAGQMDTQYF.

The V and J genes are TRBV7-8 and TRBJ2-3; TRBD2 matches 8 bases. CDR3 length equals 15 residues. Germline trimming cut 2 bases from V and 3 bases from J; bases unmatched to any gene: 4. Germline CDR1 reads SGHVS; CDR2 reads FQNEAQ. CDR3: CASSLMQRGTDTQYF. The CDR3 coding sequence is TGTGCCAGCAGCTTAATGCAGCGGGGGACAGATACGCAGTATTTT.

This clone has just one count. The chain joins TRBV30 to TRBJ1-3; 10 bases align to TRBD1. The V gene end was trimmed by 6 bases and the J gene end by 0 bases; junction bases not matched to a gene: 11. The CDR3 has 17 residues. Germline CDR1 GTSNPN, CDR2 SVGIG (reference sequence). The CDR3 nucleotides are TGTGCCTGCTGGGACAGGGGATCATTTACCTCTGGAAACACCATATATTTT. This encodes CACWDRGSFTSGNTIYF.

V and J are TRBV6-4 and TRBJ2-2; no firm D call. This CDR3 spans 14 amino acids. Trimming pared 2 bases from V and 3 bases from J, leaving 7 bases between. The germline V gene encodes CDR1 MRHNA and CDR2 SNTAGT. CDR3 nucleotide sequence: TGTGCCAGCAGTGACGGACGTCACACCGGGGAGCTGTTTTTT. It codes for CASSDGRHTGELFF.

The chain recombines TRBV6-5 with TRBJ2-7, with 9 nucleotides matching TRBD1. The junction had 8 bases not matched to a gene; V was cut back by 2 bases and J by 12 bases. CDR1 and CDR2 (germline): MNHEY, SVGAGI. CDR3 size: 13 residues. The CDR3 loop is CASSYTLRDRVYF. The CDR3 region has the DNA TGTGCCAGCAGTTACACCCTCCGGGACAGGGTGTACTTC.

V and J are TRBV27 and TRBJ1-2; 8 positions match TRBD1. Trimming at V came to 5 bases and at J to 4 bases, leaving 9 bases not matched to a gene. The germline V gene encodes CDR1 MNHEY and CDR2 SMNVEV (reference sequence). The CDR3 is made up of 15 amino acids. CDR3 region: CASSPNPGGGYGYTF. The CDR3 coding sequence is TGTGCCAGCAGTCCAAACCCAGGGGGCGGCTATGGCTACACCTTC.

The chain couples TRBV28 to TRBJ1-6, with D possibly matching TRBD1 (5 bases). Trimming removed 6 bases at V and 8 bases at J, with 14 bases between. The CDR3 sequence is 14 residues long. Germline assignment: CDR1 MDHEN and CDR2 SYDVKM. CDR3 residues: CASRPARDYSPLHF. The DNA of the CDR3 is TGTGCCAGCAGGCCAGCCAGGGATTATTCACCCCTCCACTTT.